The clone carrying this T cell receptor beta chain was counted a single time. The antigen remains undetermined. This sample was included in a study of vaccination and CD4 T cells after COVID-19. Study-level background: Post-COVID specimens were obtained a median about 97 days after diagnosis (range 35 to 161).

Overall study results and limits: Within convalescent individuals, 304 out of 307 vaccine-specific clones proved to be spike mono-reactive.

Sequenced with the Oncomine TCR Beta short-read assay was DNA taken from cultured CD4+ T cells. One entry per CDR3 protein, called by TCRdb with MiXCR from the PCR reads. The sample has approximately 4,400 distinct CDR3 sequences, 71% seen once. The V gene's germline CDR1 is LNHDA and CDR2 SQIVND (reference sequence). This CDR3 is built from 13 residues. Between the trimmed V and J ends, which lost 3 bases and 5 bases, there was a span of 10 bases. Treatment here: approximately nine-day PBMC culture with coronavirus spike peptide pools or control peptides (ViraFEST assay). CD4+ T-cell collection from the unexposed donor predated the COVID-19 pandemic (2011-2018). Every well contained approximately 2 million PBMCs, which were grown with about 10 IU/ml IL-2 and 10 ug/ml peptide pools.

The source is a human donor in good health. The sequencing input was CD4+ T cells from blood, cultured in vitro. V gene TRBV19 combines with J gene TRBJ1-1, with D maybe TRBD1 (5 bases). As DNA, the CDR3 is TGTGCCAGTAGTATTAATGAGGGGACTGAAGCTTTCTTT. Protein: CASSINEGTEAFF. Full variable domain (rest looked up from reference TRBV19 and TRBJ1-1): DGGITQSPKYLFRKEGQNVTLSCEQNLNHDAMYWYRQDPGQGLRLIYYSQIVNDFQKGDIAEGYSVSREKKESFPLTVTSAQKNPTAFYLCASSINEGTEAFFGQGTRLTVV.